This T cell receptor (beta chain) was retrieved from a study of identical twins. The CDR3 loop spans 14 amino acids. Germline loops: CDR1 KGHDR, CDR2 SFDVKD. The V end lost 9 bases, the J end lost 0 bases, and 13 bases lay between the germline ends. TCRdb processed the 5' RACE reads anew with MiXCR; each CDR3 protein has one entry. This repertoire shows approximately 530,000 distinct CDR3 sequences, about a fifth found once; its top ten account for around 0.47%. This same sample was also part of a study on yellow fever vaccine responses in identical twins.

The rearrangement links TRBV24-1 to TRBJ1-2; tentative D call: TRBD1 (6 bases). The sequencing input was CD4+ T cells sorted from blood. This clonotype was obtained from a woman between 18 and 30 years old in good health. In DNA form, the CDR3 reads TGTGCCACCTCAAAGACAGGATCTAACTATGGCTACACCTTC. Translating gives CATSKTGSNYGYTF.